This T cell receptor (beta chain) was recorded in a study of blood T cell repertoires in COVID-19 (dated by TCRdb to the early 2020s). Looking at the study overall: Samples from collaborators originated in the United States, Italy and Spain and spanned both the acute and convalescent phases of COVID-19. Where available, HLA class I and class II types were taken from metadata supplied by the sample provider and were not determined by assay-based typing. The prospective study material was composed of cDNA or gDNA derived from T cells, B-cell-depleted T cells, or PBMCs. Sample metadata almost always included a de-identified subject ID, COVID-19 status, age in years and sex. The dataset comprised deeply sampled blood TCRbeta repertoires from subjects exposed to, actively infected with, or recovered from COVID-19. The samples were drawn from two sources: the first 160 participants of the ongoing ImmuneRACE study, and over 950 subjects contributed by 6 global collaborators. The repertoires were released in a freely available public database intended as a resource for research on the immune response to SARS-CoV-2. The investigation overall reported the following: How much clinical and demographic metadata was included differed by source and by participant, and the metadata was provided uncurated.

The CDR3, from cysteine to phenylalanine, totals 12 residues. Only CDR3 DNA remains: 36 bases, in frame from the first base. V gives up 6 bases and J gives up 5 bases, and the segment between their germline ends measures 7 bases. Whole blood was collected in K2EDTA tubes by collaborating institutions according to the institutions' own protocols. For TCRbeta analysis, collaborator samples were shipped as frozen whole blood, as isolated PBMCs, or as DNA extracted from either sample type. TCRbeta CDR3 regions were amplified from genomic DNA by means of the immunoSEQ Assay, a bias-controlled multiplex PCR. On the authors' methods: Within the assay, amplification of reference gene primers was used to estimate how many nucleated cells each sample contained. Sequence reads were collapsed and filtered to measure the absolute abundance of every unique TCRbeta CDR3 rearrangement. For each sample, productive Simpson clonality was calculated as the square root of Simpson's diversity index across productive rearrangements. TCRdb carries this immuneACCESS record with in-frame sequences only. Its versions omit some clonotypes, under half of them owing to an unresolved V gene in the studies checked, with the rest unexplained. For V, J and clone size, that table is used; D and trimming come from the DNA. This sample lists roughly 120,000 clones; about 90% were detected once. Of the sample, almost 30% falls within the top ten clones.

About this clone: No cognate antigen has been identified for it. Per-base quality was not reported, and no clone a single base away is much larger than it.

The sequenced material came from peripheral blood. This TCR derives from an older woman with acute or convalescent COVID-19. Recombination joined TRBV12-3 or TRBV12-4 with TRBJ2-2; no D gene can be assigned with confidence. The CDR3 reads as follows: CASRNETGELFF. The DNA sequence is TGTGCCAGCAGAAATGAGACCGGGGAGCTGTTTTTT.